A selection of T cell receptor beta chains follows, all from one sample in a study of cytotoxic CD8 clonotypes in ibrutinib-treated CLL. The data were produced by immunoSEQ multiplex PCR, yet TCRdb's version contains in-frame clones alone and is incomplete. The table has approximately 130,000 clones, 84% seen once. Specimen: PBMCs, collected after 24 months of ibrutinib treatment. Every receptor here comes from a human donor with chronic lymphocytic leukemia. Both conserved end residues are part of each CDR3. The D gene is left open where the match is weak. A clone size is listed for some rows: how often the clone was seen (once, few, many), or a class if it is expanded.

v_gene	j_gene	abundance	d_gene	CDR3aa	CDR3nt
TRBV27	TRBJ1-1	-	TRBD1	CASSSTRQGRAFF	TGTGCCAGCAGTTCCACCCGACAGGGGCGGGCTTTCTTT
TRBV30	TRBJ1-2	-	-	CAAQGRQEGYTF	TGTGCCGCCCAGGGACGACAAGAGGGCTACACCTTC
TRBV18	TRBJ2-2	-	-	CASSEATTNTGELFF	TGTGCCAGCTCAGAGGCCACAACGAACACCGGGGAGCTGTTTTTT
TRBV30	TRBJ1-3	-	TRBD1	CAGDRDGNTIYF	TGTGCCGGTGACAGGGATGGAAACACCATATATTTT
TRBV9	TRBJ1-4	-	TRBD1	CASSSPTGVFEKLFF	TGTGCCAGCAGCTCCCCGACAGGGGTTTTCGAAAAACTGTTTTTT
TRBV5-5	TRBJ2-7	-	TRBD1	CASSLAGTGVHEQYF	TGTGCCAGCAGCTTGGCCGGGACAGGGGTCCACGAGCAGTACTTC
TRBV12-5	TRBJ1-2	-	TRBD1	CASGLAGQGSYGYTF	TGTGCTAGTGGTTTGGCAGGACAGGGGAGCTATGGCTACACCTTC
TRBV18	TRBJ1-3	-	-	CASSPAGNSGNTIYF	TGTGCCAGCTCACCGGCGGGGAACTCTGGAAACACCATATATTTT
TRBV28	TRBJ2-1	-	TRBD2	CASSLWTSGGYEQFF	TGTGCCAGCAGTTTATGGACTAGCGGGGGTTATGAGCAGTTCTTC
TRBV30	TRBJ2-3	-	-	CAWVKGGTDTQYF	TGTGCCTGGGTCAAAGGTGGTACAGATACGCAGTATTTT
TRBV22-1	TRBJ1-2	-	-	CPGSFRARKTYGYTF	TGTCCTGGGAGTTTCCGAGCGAGAAAGACCTATGGCTACACCTTC
TRBV5-1	TRBJ2-1	-	-	CASSLATKGNEQFF	TGCGCCAGCAGCTTGGCCACTAAGGGGAATGAGCAGTTCTTC
TRBV5-5	TRBJ1-5	-	-	CASKLDQGSGNQPQHF	TGTGCCAGCAAGCTTGATCAGGGGTCTGGCAATCAGCCCCAGCATTTT
TRBV11-2	TRBJ2-4	-	-	CASSLVGRENIQYF	TGTGCCAGCAGCTTAGTAGGGCGGGAAAACATTCAGTACTTC
TRBV5-1	TRBJ2-2	-	-	CASSLVFYPQKMGVLNTGELFF	TGCGCCAGCAGCTTGGTCTTCTATCCACAGAAAATGGGGGTGTTGAACACCGGGGAGCTGTTTTTT
TRBV2	TRBJ2-7	-	-	CASRPQLISSYEQYF	TGTGCCAGTCGACCCCAACTCATCAGCTCCTACGAGCAGTACTTC
TRBV27	TRBJ2-1	-	TRBD1	CASRHRDRVNNEQFF	TGTGCCAGCAGGCACCGGGACAGGGTGAACAATGAGCAGTTCTTC
TRBV6-5	TRBJ2-1	-	TRBD2	CASSRSGDYNEQFF	TGTGCCAGCAGTCGGAGCGGGGACTACAATGAGCAGTTCTTC
TRBV19	TRBJ2-1	-	TRBD1	CASSISLGTVNEQFF	TGTGCCAGTAGTATATCCCTTGGGACAGTAAATGAGCAGTTCTTC
TRBV29-1	TRBJ2-5	-	-	CSVAEGGLQETQYF	TGCAGCGTTGCTGAAGGGGGGCTCCAAGAGACCCAGTACTTC
TRBV18	TRBJ1-5	-	-	CASSPSGDNQPQHF	TGTGCCAGCTCACCATCGGGGGACAATCAGCCCCAGCATTTT
TRBV10-3	TRBJ2-7	few	-	CAIRGHSKNSEQYF	TGTGCCATCAGGGGACACTCGAAGAACAGCGAGCAGTACTTC
TRBV12-5	TRBJ2-5	once	TRBD1	CASGPTGLSQETQYF	TGTGCTAGTGGCCCGACAGGGCTTAGTCAAGAGACCCAGTACTTC
TRBV6-5	TRBJ2-7	-	-	CASSTPGRGAYEQYF	TGTGCCAGCAGTACCCCGGGGAGGGGGGCCTACGAGCAGTACTTC
TRBV19	TRBJ1-3	-	-	CASSVWTLVSGNTIYF	TGTGCCAGTAGTGTTTGGACGCTCGTCTCTGGAAACACCATATATTTT
TRBV7-6	TRBJ1-1	-	TRBD1	CASSLGQGNTEAFF	TGTGCCAGCAGCTTGGGACAGGGGAACACTGAAGCTTTCTTT
TRBV2	TRBJ1-6	-	-	CASSEGDRNSPLHF	TGTGCCAGCAGTGAAGGCGACAGGAATTCACCCCTCCACTTT
TRBV30	TRBJ2-7	once	TRBD1	CAWSGQGPYEQYF	TGTGCCTGGAGCGGACAGGGTCCCTACGAGCAGTACTTC
TRBV7-2	TRBJ2-5	-	-	CASSLGFRGVSWETQYF	TGTGCCAGCAGCTTAGGTTTTCGAGGGGTAAGCTGGGAGACCCAGTACTTC
TRBV9	TRBJ2-7	-	-	CASSVGSAGSGYEQYF	TGTGCCAGCAGCGTAGGGTCGGCAGGCTCCGGGTACGAGCAGTACTTC
TRBV7-2	TRBJ2-5	-	-	CASSSQGETQYF	TGTGCCAGCAGCTCCCAGGGAGAGACCCAGTACTTC
TRBV15	TRBJ2-7	few	-	CATSREAGSYEQYF	TGTGCCACCAGCAGAGAGGCAGGCTCCTACGAGCAGTACTTC